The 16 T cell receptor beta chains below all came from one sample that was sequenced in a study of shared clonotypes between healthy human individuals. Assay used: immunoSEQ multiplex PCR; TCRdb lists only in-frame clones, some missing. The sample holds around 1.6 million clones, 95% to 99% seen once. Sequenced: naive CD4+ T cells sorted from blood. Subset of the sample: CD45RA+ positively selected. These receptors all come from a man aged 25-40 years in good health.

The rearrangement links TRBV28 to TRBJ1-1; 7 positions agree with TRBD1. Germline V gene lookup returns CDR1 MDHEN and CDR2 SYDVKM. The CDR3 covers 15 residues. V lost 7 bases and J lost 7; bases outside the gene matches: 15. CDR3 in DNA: TGTGCCAGCACCAGCCACTCCGGACAGGTCTTTGAAGCTTTCTTT. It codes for CASTSHSGQVFEAFF.

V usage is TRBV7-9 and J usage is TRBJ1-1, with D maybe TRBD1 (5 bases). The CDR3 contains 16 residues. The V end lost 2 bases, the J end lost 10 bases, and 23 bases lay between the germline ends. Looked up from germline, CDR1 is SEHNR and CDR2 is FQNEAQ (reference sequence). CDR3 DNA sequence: TGTGCCAGCAGCTTACCTCTTGGGACCGGGTCTTCGAGAGCTTTCTTT. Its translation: CASSLPLGTGSSRAFF.

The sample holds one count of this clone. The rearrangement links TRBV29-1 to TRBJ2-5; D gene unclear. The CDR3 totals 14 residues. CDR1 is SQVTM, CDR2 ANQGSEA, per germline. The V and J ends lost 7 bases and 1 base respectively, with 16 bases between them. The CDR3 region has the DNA TGCAGCGCTAGAAGGTATCAAACCCAAGAGACCCAGTACTTC. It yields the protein CSARRYQTQETQYF.

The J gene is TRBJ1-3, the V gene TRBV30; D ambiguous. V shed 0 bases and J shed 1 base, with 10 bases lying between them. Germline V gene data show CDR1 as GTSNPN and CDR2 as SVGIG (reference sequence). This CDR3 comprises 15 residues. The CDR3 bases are TGTGCCTGGAGTGTAATATTTGGATCTGGAAACACCATATATTTT. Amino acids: CAWSVIFGSGNTIYF.

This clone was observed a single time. The CDR3, as DNA: TGTGCCAGTAGTGGTGGGTGGCGCCTTCAAGAGACCCAGTACTTC. It translates to CASSGGWRLQETQYF. The chain recombines TRBV19 with TRBJ2-5; no clear D gene. The V and J ends lost 5 bases and 2 bases respectively, with 15 bases between them. Germline lookup yields CDR1 LNHDA and CDR2 SQIVND (reference sequence). The CDR3 runs 15 residues.

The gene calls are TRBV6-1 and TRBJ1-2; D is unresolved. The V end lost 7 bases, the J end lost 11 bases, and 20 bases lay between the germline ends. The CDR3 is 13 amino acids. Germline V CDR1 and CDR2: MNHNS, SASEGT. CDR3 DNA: TGTGCCAGCATTCGGGCGGCGGCTATGAGGTACACCTTC. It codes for CASIRAAAMRYTF.

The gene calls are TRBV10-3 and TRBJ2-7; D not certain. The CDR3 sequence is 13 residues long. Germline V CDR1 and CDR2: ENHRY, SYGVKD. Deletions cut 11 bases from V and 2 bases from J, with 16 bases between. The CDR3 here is CAAALVPAYEQYF. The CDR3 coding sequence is TGTGCCGCAGCGTTAGTACCTGCCTACGAGCAGTACTTC.

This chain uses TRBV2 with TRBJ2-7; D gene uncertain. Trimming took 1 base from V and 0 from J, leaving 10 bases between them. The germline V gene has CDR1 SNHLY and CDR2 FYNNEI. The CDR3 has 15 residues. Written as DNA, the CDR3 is TGTGCCAGCAGTGAAGGGGCTAGGAGCTCCTACGAGCAGTACTTC. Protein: CASSEGARSSYEQYF.

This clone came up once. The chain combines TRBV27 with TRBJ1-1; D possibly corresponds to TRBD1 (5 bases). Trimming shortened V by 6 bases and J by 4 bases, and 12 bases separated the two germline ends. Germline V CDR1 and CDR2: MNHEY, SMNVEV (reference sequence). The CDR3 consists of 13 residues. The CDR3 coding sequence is TGTGCCAGCAGGACCCCCGGGACCACTGAAGCTTTCTTT. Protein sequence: CASRTPGTTEAFF.

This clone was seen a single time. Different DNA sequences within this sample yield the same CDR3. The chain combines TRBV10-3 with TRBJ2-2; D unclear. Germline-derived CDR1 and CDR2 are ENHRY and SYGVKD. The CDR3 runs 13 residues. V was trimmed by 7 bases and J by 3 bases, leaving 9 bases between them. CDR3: CAIKATDTGELFF. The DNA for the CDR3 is TGTGCCATCAAAGCAACCGACACCGGGGAGCTGTTTTTT.

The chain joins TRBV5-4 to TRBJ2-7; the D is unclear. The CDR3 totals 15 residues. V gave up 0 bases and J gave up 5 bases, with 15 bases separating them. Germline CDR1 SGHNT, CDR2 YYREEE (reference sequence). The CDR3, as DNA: TGTGCCAGCAGCTTGGGACCTGGCGCAGGAAACGAGCAGTACTTC. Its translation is CASSLGPGAGNEQYF.

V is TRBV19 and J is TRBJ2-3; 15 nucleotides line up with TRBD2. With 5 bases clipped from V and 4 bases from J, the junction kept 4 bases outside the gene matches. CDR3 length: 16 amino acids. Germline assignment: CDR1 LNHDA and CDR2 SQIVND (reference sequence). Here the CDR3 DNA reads TGTGCCAGTAGTCCCCGGACTAGCGGGAGGGCAGATACGCAGTATTTT. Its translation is CASSPRTSGRADTQYF.

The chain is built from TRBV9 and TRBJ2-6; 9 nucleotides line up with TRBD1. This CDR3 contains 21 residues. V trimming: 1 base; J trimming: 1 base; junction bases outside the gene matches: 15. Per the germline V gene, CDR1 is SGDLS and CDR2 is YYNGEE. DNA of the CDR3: TGTGCCAGCAGCGTAAGTTCCGTTGCGGGGACAGGGAGATCTGGGGCCAACGTCCTGACTTTC. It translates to CASSVSSVAGTGRSGANVLTF.

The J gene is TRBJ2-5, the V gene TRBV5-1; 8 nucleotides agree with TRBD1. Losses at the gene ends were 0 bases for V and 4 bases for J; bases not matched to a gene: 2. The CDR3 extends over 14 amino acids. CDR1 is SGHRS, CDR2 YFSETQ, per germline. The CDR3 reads CASSLVTGGETQYF. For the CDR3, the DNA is TGCGCCAGCAGCTTGGTAACAGGGGGAGAGACCCAGTACTTC.

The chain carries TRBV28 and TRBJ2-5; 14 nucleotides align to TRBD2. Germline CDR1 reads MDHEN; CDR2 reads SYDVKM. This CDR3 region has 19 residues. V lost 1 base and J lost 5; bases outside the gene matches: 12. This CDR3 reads CASSLFRLAGGHATETQYF. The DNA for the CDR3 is TGTGCCAGCAGTTTATTCCGACTAGCGGGAGGGCACGCTACGGAGACCCAGTACTTC.

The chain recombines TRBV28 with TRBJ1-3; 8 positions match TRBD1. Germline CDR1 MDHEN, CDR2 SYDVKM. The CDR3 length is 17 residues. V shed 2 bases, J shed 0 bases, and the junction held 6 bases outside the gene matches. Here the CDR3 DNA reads TGTGCCAGCAGTTTAAGTCAGGGGGCCCCCTCTGGAAACACCATATATTTT. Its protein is CASSLSQGAPSGNTIYF.